Sequencing of this TCR beta chain was carried out in a study of cytomegalovirus exposure and HLA in healthy donors. The study's findings and limits: Common viral pathogens seemed to be connected with several of the most significant clusters, according to a later analysis. Sequences of the TCR beta chain were said to predict the HLA-A and HLA-B alleles of most subjects accurately. When presence/absence was analysed, sequencing depth was taken to be roughly uniform across donors. A later analysis showed TCR association rates differing by HLA locus, peaking at DRB1 and lowest at HLA-C.

In regard to this clone: The antigen is unknown.

PCR amplification relied on 60 Vbeta primers (plus 13 Jbeta primers). Measured with immunoSEQ multiplex PCR; TCRdb has only the in-frame clones, and not every one. The listing contains more than 95,000 clones. The germline gives CDR1 SGDLS, CDR2 YYNGEE. V lost 0 bases and J 6 bases, leaving 7 bases between the germline ends. This CDR3 region has 13 residues. The source material was PBMCs. This sequence was found in a middle-aged man in good health and CMV-seronegative. The rearrangement links TRBV9 to TRBJ2-1; tentative D call: TRBD2 (6 bases). The CDR3 reads CASSVGLVNEQFF. The CDR3 DNA is TGTGCCAGCAGCGTAGGACTAGTCAATGAGCAGTTCTTC.